This T cell receptor beta chain was found in a study of OX40 agonist ivuxolimab in advanced cancers. Regarding the complete study: The costimulatory receptor OX40 (CD134) was targeted by ivuxolimab, a fully human IgG2 agonistic monoclonal antibody. Intravenous ivuxolimab was administered to patients every 2 weeks at six dose levels: 0.01, 0.1, 0.3, 1.5, 3 and 10 mg/kg. Of the 50 to 55 patients in dose escalation, 19 had hepatocellular carcinoma, approximately 15 had melanoma, 9 had renal cell carcinoma and 9 had head and neck cancer. The dose-escalation cohort was 82.7% male with a mean age of approximately 60 years, ranging from roughly 20 to 85. Patients were allowed to have had prior anti-PD-1, anti-PD-L1 or anti-CTLA-4 therapy, and 30% to 40% of the dose-escalation patients had been treated with checkpoint inhibitors. Partial responses were achieved by three dose-escalation patients, of whom one had hepatocellular carcinoma and two had cutaneous melanoma. The purpose of peripheral TCRbeta sequencing was to test whether ivuxolimab changed TCR sequence diversity and led to clonal T-cell expansion. The paper covers the monotherapy dose-escalation part of the phase I ivuxolimab trial, which included N ≈ 50 patients.

Broad study findings and their caveats: In the 0.1-3.0 mg/kg groups, partial responders were among the patients with the lowest normalized peripheral clonal expansion, particularly in CD8+ T cells. The antigen specificity of the clonally expanded peripheral T cells was not determined. Clonal expansion of both CD4+ and CD8+ blood T cells was observed from baseline to week 6 at doses 0.1 to 3.0 mg/kg. Low levels of normalized T-cell clonal expansion were also seen in some nonresponding patients. After ivuxolimab, CD8+ T cells had more expanded clones than CD4+ T cells on average.

Comment on this clone: Its specific antigen is unknown. No clone much larger than this one lies a single base away; base qualities are absent.

The CDR3 covers 14 residues, taking in both the cysteine and the phenylalanine. The DNA shown is the 42-base CDR3, in frame from base 1. In the germline V gene, CDR1 corresponds to MNHNS and CDR2 to SASEGT. A distance of 7 bases separates the germline ends of V and J, which lose 0 bases and 1 base respectively. To sequence the TCRbeta CDR3 region, genomic DNA was isolated from the sorted cells. The immunoSEQ Assay was used to sequence the TCRbeta CDR3 regions. Entries here come from immuneACCESS through TCRdb and include only in-frame sequences with V and J called. Some clones fail to appear in such tables; in the studies checked, an unresolved V gene covers under half of the shortfall, and the cause of the remainder is unknown. The sample includes tens of thousands of clones, with 85% to 90% observed a single time. About 1% of the sample is in the top ten clones. Patients with a history of autoimmune disease or receiving systemic immunosuppression were excluded from the trial. Peripheral blood for TCR sequencing was collected from all dose cohorts at baseline, on cycle 4 day 1, and on cycle 7 day 1. The samples were drawn from a first-in-human, open-label, multicenter phase I dose-escalation trial of ivuxolimab. Adults with locally advanced or metastatic head and neck squamous cell, hepatocellular, melanoma or renal cell carcinoma were enrolled in the trial. Before TCR sequencing, CD4+ and CD8+ T cells were separately sorted from peripheral blood.

The specimen was CD4+ or CD8+ T cells sorted from blood, collected in a trial of the OX40 agonist ivuxolimab. This sequence was found in an adult with an advanced solid tumor such as melanoma, head and neck, liver or kidney cancer. This sequence uses TRBV6-1 and TRBJ2-7; TRBD2 might be the D gene, on 5 matching bases. CDR3 reads: CASSEAGGSYEQYF. The nucleotides are TGTGCCAGCAGTGAAGCGGGCGGGTCCTACGAGCAGTACTTC.